This T cell receptor beta chain stems from a study of cytomegalovirus exposure and HLA in healthy donors. The study's findings and limits: In vitro confirmation showed three CMV-associated chains to be CMV antigen specific.

With 60 Vbeta and 13 Jbeta primers, the PCR was carried out. The assay was immunoSEQ multiplex PCR, and TCRdb's table has in-frame clones only and misses some. Of about 150,000 clones listed, around 73% were seen once; the top ten hold roughly 1.7%. The germline V gene has CDR1 SGHAT and CDR2 FQNNGV. V lost 0 bases and J lost 12; bases outside the gene matches: 4. CDR3 length: 14 amino acids. This clone was counted between two and nine times. Antigen specificity is unknown. The sequenced sample consisted of PBMCs. This rearrangement joins TRBV11-2 to TRBJ2-1, with TRBD2 identical over 11 bases. The TCR sequence derives from a woman aged 18 to 35 in good health and CMV-seronegative. The CDR3 bases are TGTGCCAGCAGCTTAGATACTAGCGGGAGTTCGCAGTTCTTC. This translates into CASSLDTSGSSQFF.